The clone carrying this T cell receptor beta chain was counted between two and nine times. As yet, its antigen is unknown. Naive CD8 cells lacked CD45RO, underwent positive selection for CCR7 and left out terminally differentiated effector memory CD45RA+ cells. This record comes from a study of shared clonotypes between healthy human individuals. Assay used: immunoSEQ multiplex PCR; TCRdb lists only in-frame clones, some missing. The data contain approximately 810,000 clones, 80% to 95% of them singletons. Study-wide points: Shared across a few donors were around 5% of the naive CD4 clonotypes.

The origin of this receptor is a young man in good health. Sample: naive CD8+ T cells sorted from blood.

CDR3 region: CASSIGTGSPGANVLTF. The CDR3, as DNA: TGTGCCAGCAGCATAGGGACAGGGTCGCCTGGGGCCAACGTCCTGACTTTC. J is TRBJ2-6 and V is TRBV7-8, with 9 bases aligning to TRBD1. The germline V gene has CDR1 SGHVS and CDR2 FQNEAQ. Trimming cost V 5 bases and J 2 bases; bases outside gene matches: 7. The CDR3 is 17 residues long.